The T cell receptor (beta chain) described here comes from a study of regulatory T cells in long-lasting Graves disease. Arm-PCR of CDR3 regions and iRepertoire HTBI primers were the basis on which TCR beta libraries were built. One entry per CDR3 protein, called by TCRdb with MiXCR from the multiplex PCR reads. The sample holds hundreds of thousands of distinct CDR3 sequences, around 11% seen once. From germline, CDR1 is SGHRS and CDR2 YFSETQ. This CDR3 region has 15 residues. V was shortened by 4 bases and J by 1 base, with 14 bases between the two germline ends. Sample time point: newly diagnosed GD, antithyroid drugs for less than 3 months. With RNA extracted from PBMCs as input, the TCR library was made. Ten or more counts support this clonotype. Its antigen remains unknown. The study's findings and limits: When disease was persistent, TRBV28, TRBJ1-2 and TRBJ2-5 were the favored segments.

The sample was also linked to a second study, of T cells in Graves' hyperthyroidism and ophthalmopathy. In that study: Exclusion criteria comprised uncontrolled infection, other autoimmune disease, pregnancy or lactation.

The source is a woman aged 25 to 39 with Graves disease. The rearrangement joins TRBV5-1 to TRBJ1-1; D is possibly TRBD1 (6 bases). The sequencing used peripheral blood mononuclear cells (PBMCs), collected at new diagnosis, from a patient treated with antithyroid drugs. In DNA, the CDR3 is TGCGCCAGCAGCGCGGGACATCCCTCGAACACTGAAGCTTTCTTT. It encodes CASSAGHPSNTEAFF.